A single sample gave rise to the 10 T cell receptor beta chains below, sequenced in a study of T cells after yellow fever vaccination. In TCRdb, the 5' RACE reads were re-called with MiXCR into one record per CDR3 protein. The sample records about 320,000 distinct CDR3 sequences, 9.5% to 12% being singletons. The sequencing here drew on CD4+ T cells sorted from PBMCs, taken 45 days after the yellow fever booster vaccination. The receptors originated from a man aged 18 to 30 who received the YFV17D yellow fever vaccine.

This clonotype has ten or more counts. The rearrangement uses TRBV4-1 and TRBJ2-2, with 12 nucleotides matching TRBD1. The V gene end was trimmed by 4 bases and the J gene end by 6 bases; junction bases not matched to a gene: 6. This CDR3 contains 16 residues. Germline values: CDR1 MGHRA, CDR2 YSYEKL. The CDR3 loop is CASSPSGTGGPGELFF. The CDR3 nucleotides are TGCGCCAGCAGCCCCTCCGGGACAGGGGGCCCCGGGGAGCTGTTTTTT.

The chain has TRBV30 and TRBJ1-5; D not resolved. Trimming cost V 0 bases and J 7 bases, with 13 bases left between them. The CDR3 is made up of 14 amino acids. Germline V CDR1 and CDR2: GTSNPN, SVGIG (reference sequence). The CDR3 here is CAWSVNVGMQPQHF. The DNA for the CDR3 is TGTGCCTGGAGTGTAAATGTTGGAATGCAGCCCCAGCATTTT.

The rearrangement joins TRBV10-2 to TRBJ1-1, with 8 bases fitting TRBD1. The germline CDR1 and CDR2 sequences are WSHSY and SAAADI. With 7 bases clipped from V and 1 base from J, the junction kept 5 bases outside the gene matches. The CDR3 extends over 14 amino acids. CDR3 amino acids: CASTRQGSNTEAFF. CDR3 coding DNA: TGCGCCAGCACCAGACAGGGGTCGAACACTGAAGCTTTCTTT.

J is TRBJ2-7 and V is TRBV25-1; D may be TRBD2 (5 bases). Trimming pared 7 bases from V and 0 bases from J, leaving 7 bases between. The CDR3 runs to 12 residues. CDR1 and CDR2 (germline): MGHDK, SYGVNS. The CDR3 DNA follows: TGTGCCAGCACGGGAATCTCCTACGAGCAGTACTTC. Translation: CASTGISYEQYF.

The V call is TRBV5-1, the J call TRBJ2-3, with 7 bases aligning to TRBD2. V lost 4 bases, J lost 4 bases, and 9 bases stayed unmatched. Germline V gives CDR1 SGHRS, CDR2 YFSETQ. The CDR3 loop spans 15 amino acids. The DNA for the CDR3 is TGCGCCAGCAGCAAAACCGGGACTACCGCAGATACGCAGTATTTT. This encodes CASSKTGTTADTQYF.

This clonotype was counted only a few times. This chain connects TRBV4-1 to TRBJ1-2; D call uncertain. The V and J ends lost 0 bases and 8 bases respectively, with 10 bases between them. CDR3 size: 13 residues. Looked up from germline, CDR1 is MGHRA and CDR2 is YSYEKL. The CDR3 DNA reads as TGCGCCAGCAGCCAAGATAATTGGCGGGGCTACACCTTC. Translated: CASSQDNWRGYTF.

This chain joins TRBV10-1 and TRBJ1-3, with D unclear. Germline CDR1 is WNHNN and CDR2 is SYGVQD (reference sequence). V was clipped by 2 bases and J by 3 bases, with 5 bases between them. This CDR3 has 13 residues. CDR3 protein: CASSEELGNTIYF. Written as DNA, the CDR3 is TGCGCCAGCAGTGAGGAGCTTGGAAACACCATATATTTT.

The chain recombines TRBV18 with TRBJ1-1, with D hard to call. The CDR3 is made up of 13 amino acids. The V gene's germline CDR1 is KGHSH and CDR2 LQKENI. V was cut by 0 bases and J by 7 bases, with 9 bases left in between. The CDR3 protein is CASSPPKRVEAFF. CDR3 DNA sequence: TGTGCCAGCTCACCACCTAAACGAGTTGAAGCTTTCTTT.

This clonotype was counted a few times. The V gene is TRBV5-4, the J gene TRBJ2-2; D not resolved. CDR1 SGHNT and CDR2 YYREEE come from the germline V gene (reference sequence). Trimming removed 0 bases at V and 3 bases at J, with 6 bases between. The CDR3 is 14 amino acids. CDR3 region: CASSLDSYTGELFF. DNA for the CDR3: TGTGCCAGCAGCTTGGACTCTTACACCGGGGAGCTGTTTTTT.

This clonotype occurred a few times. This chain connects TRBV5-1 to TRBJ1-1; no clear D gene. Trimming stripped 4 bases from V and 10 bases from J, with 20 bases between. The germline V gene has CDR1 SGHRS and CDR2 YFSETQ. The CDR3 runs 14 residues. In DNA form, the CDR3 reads TGCGCCAGCAGCCCAATCTTAACAGAACTTGGAGCTTTCTTT. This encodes CASSPILTELGAFF.